This TCR beta chain was identified during a study of monozygotic twins with inflammatory bowel disease. A roughly 2.5 ml blood sample was drawn per donor. The CDR3 length is 14 residues. The germline V gene encodes CDR1 SQVTM and CDR2 ANQGSEA. The authors used approximately 3.5 ug of total RNA per TCR library. Researchers used template switching to add UMIs featuring a 6-nucleotide sample barcode. Researchers put TCRalpha and TCRbeta cDNA through two nested PCRs lasting 16 and 9 cycles. TCRdb re-called the 5' RACE reads and shows each CDR3 protein once, DNA omitted. In all, the sample yields some 210,000 distinct CDR3 sequences.

The chain uses TRBV29-1 and TRBJ2-5; without DNA, the TCRdb call of TRBD2 cannot be checked. The source is a human donor with ulcerative colitis or Crohn's disease, or a healthy co-twin of an affected twin (not recorded which). The sample comprised blood. The CDR3 sequence: CSVERRLEVQTQYF.